This T cell receptor (beta chain) stems from a study of cytomegalovirus exposure and HLA in healthy donors. General study points: Of the V segments, some could not be distinguished, including TRBV6-2 and TRBV6-3, and were excluded. For most TCR beta V segments, an earlier analysis put the productive rate at about 90% or about 30% of the time. TCR beta V- and J-gene trimming, according to a later analysis, was linked to a missense DCLRE1C variant. HLA alleles were associated with 15,000 to 20,000 TCR beta sequences in a later analysis at 0.05 false discovery rate.

The CDR3 is made up of 13 amino acids. Per the germline V gene, CDR1 is PRHDT and CDR2 is FYEKMQ (reference sequence). V was trimmed by 5 bases and J by 4 bases, leaving 11 bases between them. This clone was seen a few times. Its antigen remains unknown. The PCR contained 60 Vbeta and 13 Jbeta primers. Only in-frame clones appear in the TCRdb table, and some are missing; sequencing was by immunoSEQ multiplex PCR. This table has about 140,000 clones, around 73% appearing once. The source is a female donor in good health and CMV-seronegative. This chain uses TRBV13 with TRBJ1-1; D may be TRBD1 (5 bases). Sequencing was performed on PBMCs. The CDR3 sequence is CASSRTRATEAFF. DNA for the CDR3: TGTGCCAGCAGCCGAACCAGGGCCACTGAAGCTTTCTTT.